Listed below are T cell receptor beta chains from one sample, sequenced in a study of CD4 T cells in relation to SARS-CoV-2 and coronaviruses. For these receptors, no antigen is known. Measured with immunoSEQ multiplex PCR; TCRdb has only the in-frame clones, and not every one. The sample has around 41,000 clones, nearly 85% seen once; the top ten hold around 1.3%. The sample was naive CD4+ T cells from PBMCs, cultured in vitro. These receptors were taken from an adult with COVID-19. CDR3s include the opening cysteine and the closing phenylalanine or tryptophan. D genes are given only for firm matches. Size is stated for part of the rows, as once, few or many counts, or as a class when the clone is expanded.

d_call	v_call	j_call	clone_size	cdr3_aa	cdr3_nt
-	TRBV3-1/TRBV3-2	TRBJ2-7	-	CASSQYGTRYYEQYF	TGTGCCAGCAGCCAGTACGGAACGAGATACTACGAGCAGTACTTC
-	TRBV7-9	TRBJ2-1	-	CASSLIGQAVFGEGFF	TGTGCCAGCAGCTTAATCGGGCAGGCGGTTTTTGGCGAGGGGTTCTTC
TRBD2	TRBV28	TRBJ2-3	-	CASSLSFSGSTDTQYF	TGTGCCAGCAGTTTAAGCTTTAGCGGGAGCACAGATACGCAGTATTTT
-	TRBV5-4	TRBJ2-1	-	CASSWGGREPYNEQFF	TGTGCCAGCAGCTGGGGTGGAAGGGAGCCCTACAATGAGCAGTTCTTC
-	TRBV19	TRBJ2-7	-	CASSTLTRYHEQYF	TGTGCCAGTAGTACGCTTACCAGGTACCACGAGCAGTACTTC
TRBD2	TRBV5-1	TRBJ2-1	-	CASSLASGLNNEQFF	TGCGCCAGCAGCTTGGCCTCGGGACTAAACAATGAGCAGTTCTTC
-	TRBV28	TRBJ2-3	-	CASSLLWDTDTQYF	TGTGCCAGCAGTTTATTGTGGGACACAGATACGCAGTATTTT
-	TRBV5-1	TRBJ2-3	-	CASSLLSTDTQYF	TGCGCCAGCAGCTTGCTCAGCACAGATACGCAGTATTTT
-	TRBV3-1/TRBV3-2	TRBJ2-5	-	CASSLQPQETQYF	TGTGCCAGCAGCTTACAGCCCCAAGAGACCCAGTACTTC
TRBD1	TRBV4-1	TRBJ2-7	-	CASSQETGGTYEQYF	TGCGCCAGCAGCCAAGAGACAGGGGGGACCTACGAGCAGTACTTC
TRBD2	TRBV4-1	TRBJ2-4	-	CASSLSVAGVLAKNIQYF	TGCGCCAGCAGCCTGTCCGTAGCGGGAGTCCTAGCCAAAAACATTCAGTACTTC
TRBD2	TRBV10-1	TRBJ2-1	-	CASRQAMGREWRRDEQFF	TGCGCCAGCAGGCAGGCAATGGGGCGGGAGTGGCGGAGGGATGAGCAGTTCTTC
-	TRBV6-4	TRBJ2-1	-	CASSDTGRSLYNEQFF	TGTGCCAGCAGTGATACGGGGAGGAGCCTCTACAATGAGCAGTTCTTC
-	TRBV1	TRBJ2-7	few	CTSSRDCFEGWYVQYF	TGCACCAGCAGCCGGGACTGCTTCGAAGGGTGGTATGTGCAGTACTTC
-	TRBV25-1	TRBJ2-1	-	CAILVRVEQFF	TGTGCCATCCTAGTGAGGGTAGAGCAGTTCTTC
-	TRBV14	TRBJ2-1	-	CASSQDRGAYNEQFF	TGTGCCAGCAGCCAAGATCGCGGAGCCTACAATGAGCAGTTCTTC
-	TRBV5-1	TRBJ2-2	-	CASSLAGFGGYTGELFF	TGCGCCAGCAGCTTGGCCGGGTTTGGGGGATACACCGGGGAGCTGTTTTTT
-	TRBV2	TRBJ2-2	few	CASLARRDTGELFF	TGTGCCAGCCTTGCGCGAAGGGACACCGGGGAGCTGTTTTTT
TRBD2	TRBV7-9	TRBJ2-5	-	CASSLATSGSQETQYF	TGTGCCAGCAGCTTAGCCACTAGCGGAAGTCAAGAGACCCAGTACTTC
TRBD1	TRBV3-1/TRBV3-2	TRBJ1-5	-	CASSHGTAAGQPQHF	TGTGCCAGCAGCCACGGGACAGCCGCCGGGCAGCCCCAGCATTTT
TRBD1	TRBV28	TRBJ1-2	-	CASRPQGGGYGYTF	TGTGCCAGCAGGCCGCAGGGGGGCGGCTATGGCTACACCTTC
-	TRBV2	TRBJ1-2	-	CASSEAALGGYTF	TGTGCCAGCAGTGAAGCGGCCCTAGGTGGCTACACCTTC
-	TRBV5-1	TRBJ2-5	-	CASSMEETQYF	TGCGCCAGCAGCATGGAAGAGACCCAGTACTTC
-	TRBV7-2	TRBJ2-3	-	CASSLGGLPTDTQYF	TGTGCCAGCAGCTTAGGGGGCCTCCCCACAGATACGCAGTATTTT
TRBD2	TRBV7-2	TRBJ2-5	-	CASSPRAGGFETQYF	TGTGCCAGCAGCCCCCGGGCGGGAGGATTTGAGACCCAGTACTTC
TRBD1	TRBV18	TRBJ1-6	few	CASSPQQGADSPLHF	TGTGCCAGCTCACCTCAACAGGGGGCGGATTCACCCCTCCACTTT
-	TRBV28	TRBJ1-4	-	CASSLLGATNEKLFF	TGTGCCAGCAGTTTATTAGGGGCAACTAATGAAAAACTGTTTTTT
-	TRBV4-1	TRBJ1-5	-	CASSQPPGHVNQPQHF	TGCGCCAGCAGCCAACCCCCGGGACATGTCAATCAGCCCCAGCATTTT
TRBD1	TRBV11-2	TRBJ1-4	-	CASSLAGTGGKRVEKLFF	TGTGCCAGCAGCTTAGCCGGGACAGGGGGAAAACGGGTAGAAAAACTGTTTTTT
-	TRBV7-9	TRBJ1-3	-	CASSFGQGNTIYF	TGTGCCAGCAGCTTCGGACAGGGAAACACCATATATTTT
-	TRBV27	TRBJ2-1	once	CASTTLGLDEQFF	TGTGCCAGCACCACTCTCGGGCTCGATGAGCAGTTCTTC
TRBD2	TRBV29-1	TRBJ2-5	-	CSVESSGKTQYF	TGCAGCGTTGAAAGTAGCGGGAAGACCCAGTACTTC
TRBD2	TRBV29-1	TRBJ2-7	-	CSVVPGGDEQYF	TGCAGCGTTGTCCCGGGGGGTGACGAGCAGTACTTC
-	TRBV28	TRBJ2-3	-	CASRNTDTQYF	TGTGCCAGCCGAAACACAGATACGCAGTATTTT
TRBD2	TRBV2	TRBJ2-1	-	CASRGSLTSGRVNEQFF	TGTGCCAGCAGGGGTAGTTTGACTAGCGGGAGGGTGAATGAGCAGTTCTTC
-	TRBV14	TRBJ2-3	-	CASSPHRKRDTQYF	TGTGCCAGCAGCCCCCATAGGAAAAGAGATACGCAGTATTTT
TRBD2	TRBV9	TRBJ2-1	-	CASSVEAGGPNEQFF	TGTGCCAGCAGCGTAGAGGCGGGAGGGCCAAATGAGCAGTTCTTC
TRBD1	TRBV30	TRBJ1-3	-	CAWSSGTESWNTIYF	TGTGCCTGGTCTTCCGGGACAGAGAGTTGGAACACCATATATTTT
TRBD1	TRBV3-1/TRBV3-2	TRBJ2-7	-	CASSGDRVYEQYF	TGTGCCAGCAGTGGGGACAGGGTCTACGAGCAGTACTTC
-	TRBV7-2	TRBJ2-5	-	CASSPWTGGLQETQYF	TGTGCCAGCAGCCCGTGGACTGGGGGCCTCCAAGAGACCCAGTACTTC
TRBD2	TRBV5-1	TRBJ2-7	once	CASSWAGGPLSSEQYF	TGCGCCAGCAGCTGGGCGGGAGGGCCATTATCGTCCGAGCAGTACTTC
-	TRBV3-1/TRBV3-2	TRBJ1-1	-	CASSQGSRAFF	TGTGCCAGCAGCCAAGGGTCTAGAGCTTTCTTT
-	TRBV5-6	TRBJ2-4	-	CATIRIAKNIQYF	TGTGCCACGATACGGATAGCCAAAAACATTCAGTACTTC
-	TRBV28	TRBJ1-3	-	CASSPFLIRGLFGNTIYF	TGTGCCAGCAGCCCATTTTTGATTAGGGGACTTTTTGGAAACACCATATATTTT
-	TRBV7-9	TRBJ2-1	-	CASSSRRTSGQFF	TGTGCCAGCAGCTCCCGCCGTACGTCGGGGCAGTTCTTC
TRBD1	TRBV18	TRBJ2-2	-	CASSPGQGQNTGELFF	TGTGCCAGCTCCCCAGGACAGGGACAGAACACCGGGGAGCTGTTTTTT
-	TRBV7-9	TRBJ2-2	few	CASSLVKDTGELFF	TGTGCCAGCAGCTTAGTGAAAGACACCGGGGAGCTGTTTTTT
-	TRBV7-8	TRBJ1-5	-	CASSLSRDAVNQPQHF	TGTGCCAGCAGCCTGTCCCGGGACGCGGTCAATCAGCCCCAGCATTTT
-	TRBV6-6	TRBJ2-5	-	CASGSRGDRETQYF	TGTGCCAGCGGATCCAGGGGCGATCGGGAGACCCAGTACTTC
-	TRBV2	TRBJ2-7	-	CASTGLRVSYEQYF	TGTGCCAGCACGGGACTTCGAGTCTCCTACGAGCAGTACTTC
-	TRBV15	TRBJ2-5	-	CATSRDVGETQYF	TGTGCCACCAGCAGAGATGTGGGGGAGACCCAGTACTTC
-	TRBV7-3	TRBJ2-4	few	CASSLTGYGLGNIQYF	TGTGCCAGCAGCTTAACGGGTTATGGGCTAGGAAACATTCAGTACTTC
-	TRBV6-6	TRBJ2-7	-	CASSYRGRWDEQYF	TGTGCCAGCAGTTACCGGGGGCGCTGGGACGAGCAGTACTTC
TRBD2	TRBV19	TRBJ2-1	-	CASSIGGASGYNEQFF	TGTGCCAGTAGTATAGGGGGTGCTAGCGGTTACAATGAGCAGTTCTTC
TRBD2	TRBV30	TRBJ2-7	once	CAWSSPRTSGRAWEQYF	TGTGCCTGGAGTTCTCCGCGGACTAGCGGGAGGGCGTGGGAGCAGTACTTC
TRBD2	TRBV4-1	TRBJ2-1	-	CASSQLRSGSSYNEQFF	TGCGCCAGCAGCCAACTGAGGAGCGGGAGCTCCTACAATGAGCAGTTCTTC
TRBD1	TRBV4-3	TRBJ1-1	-	CASSQDYRAGGLTEAFF	TGCGCCAGCAGCCAAGATTACCGGGCAGGGGGCTTGACTGAAGCTTTCTTT